This T cell receptor (beta chain) was recovered during a study of OX40 agonist ivuxolimab in advanced cancers. V was cut by 2 bases and J by 4 bases, with 13 bases left in between. Germline V CDR1 and CDR2: MNHNS, SASEGT. The CDR3 extends over 15 amino acids. Sequenced by immunoSEQ multiplex PCR; TCRdb stores in-frame clones only, minus some. The sample records 30,000 to 35,000 clones, approximately 89% being singletons. Concerning this clone: The antigen remains unidentified.

The study's findings and limits: On average, CD8+ T cells had more expanded clones than CD4+.

The specimen was CD4+ or CD8+ T cells sorted from blood, collected in a trial of the OX40 agonist ivuxolimab. The chain couples TRBV6-1 to TRBJ2-3; tentative D call: TRBD1 (6 bases). The clonotype was recovered from an adult with an advanced solid tumor such as melanoma, head and neck, liver or kidney cancer. The CDR3, as DNA: TGTGCCAGCAGTGAAAGGCAGGGGCACCCAGATACGCAGTATTTT. Translated: CASSERQGHPDTQYF.